This TCR beta chain stems from a study of blood T cell repertoires in COVID-19. Study information: Italy, Spain and the United States were the sources of the convalescent and acute COVID-19 samples. Nucleic acid was either cDNA or gDNA, and it came from T cells, B-cell-depleted T cells, or PBMCs.

In the source study's methods: Cell counts per sample came from amplifying reference gene primers. TCRdb keeps only in-frame clones here, not all; method: immunoSEQ multiplex PCR. The V and J calls and clone size are taken from that table; D and trimming were inferred from the DNA. The repertoire holds about 240,000 clones, approximately 83% seen once, with 1.9% in the top ten. The V segment lost 1 base and the J segment 5 bases; nucleotides outside the gene matches: 7. Germline CDR1 and CDR2: SNHLY and FYNNEI. The CDR3 is 15 amino acids. The rearrangement joins TRBV2 to TRBJ2-5; TRBD2 matches 7 bases. This TCR came from a man aged 30 to 45 who had recovered from COVID-19. Sequences were obtained from peripheral blood. The CDR3 is CASSEVTSRAETQYF. The CDR3 nucleotides are TGTGCCAGCAGTGAAGTGACTAGCAGGGCGGAGACCCAGTACTTC.